Included here is one TCR beta chain sequence, with context. What it binds is not known. CDR3 size: 13 residues. V was pared by 4 bases and J by 15 bases, with 19 bases between. Germline V gene data show CDR1 as SGHVS and CDR2 as FQNEAQ. This sample is drawn from a study of T cell responses to AZD1222 COVID-19 vaccine. Study-level points and caveats: At 160-218 and 743-854, vaccine-associated CD4 TCRs were dominant, and they spanned spike.

Generated by immunoSEQ multiplex PCR, the TCRdb table keeps only in-frame clones and is missing some. The sample shows 180,000 or so clones, around nine tenths of them seen only once. This sequence originates from an adult who received the AZD1222 COVID-19 vaccine. This material consisted of peripheral blood, taken 28 days after the second AZD1222 dose. The rearrangement links TRBV7-8 to TRBJ2-1; D tentatively fits TRBD1 or TRBD2 (5 bases each). The CDR3: CASSSTRDVFLFF. DNA for the CDR3: TGTGCCAGCAGCTCCACCCGGGACGTCTTCCTGTTCTTC.